Listed below are T cell receptor beta chains from one sample, sequenced in a study of blood T cell repertoires in COVID-19. Profiling relied on immunoSEQ multiplex PCR, and the TCRdb table lists in-frame clones only, not all of them. The profile shows around 180,000 clones, 75% to 90% of them singletons. Material: peripheral blood. Source of these receptors: a man between 65 and 79 years old with active or convalescent COVID-19. Both conserved end residues are part of each CDR3. A D gene is named only where the DNA matches it firmly. The size entry is marked missing in some rows and otherwise reads once, few, many or a size class.

. | TRBJ1-2 | TRBV29-1 | . | CSVVPGLHGYTF | TGCAGCGTTGTTCCCGGGTTGCATGGCTACACCTTC
. | TRBJ1-6 | TRBV9 | . | CASSEAPDSPLHF | TGTGCCAGCAGCGAAGCCCCCGATTCACCCCTCCACTTT
TRBD1 | TRBJ2-4 | TRBV30 | . | CAWRDTGEAKNIQYF | TGTGCCTGGAGGGACACAGGGGAAGCCAAAAACATTCAGTACTTC
TRBD1 | TRBJ2-7 | TRBV7-8 | once | CASERTGGYEQYF | TGTGCCAGCGAGAGGACAGGGGGCTACGAGCAGTACTTC
TRBD1 | TRBJ2-5 | TRBV7-7 | . | CASSVDRGPQETQYF | TGTGCTAGCAGCGTCGACAGGGGGCCCCAAGAGACCCAGTACTTC
TRBD1 | TRBJ2-3 | TRBV7-2 | . | CASSATGGWDTQYF | TGTGCCAGCAGCGCAACAGGGGGCTGGGATACGCAGTATTTT
TRBD1 | TRBJ2-5 | TRBV5-1 | once | CASSNAGGPETQYF | TGCGCCAGCAGCAACGCAGGGGGCCCAGAGACCCAGTACTTC
TRBD1 | TRBJ2-7 | TRBV7-8 | . | CASKWDRATYEQYF | TGTGCCAGCAAGTGGGACAGAGCAACCTACGAGCAGTACTTC
TRBD1 | TRBJ2-2 | TRBV7-2 | once | CASSLMGQGFTGELFF | TGTGCCAGCAGCTTAATGGGACAGGGGTTTACCGGGGAGCTGTTTTTT
TRBD1 | TRBJ1-4 | TRBV28 | . | CASSLGQGVPGLFF | TGTGCCAGCAGTTTAGGACAGGGGGTACCTGGCCTGTTTTTT
TRBD2 | TRBJ2-3 | TRBV6-5 | . | CASSFSTGGYTDTQYF | TGTGCCAGCAGTTTCTCGACGGGAGGCTACACAGATACGCAGTATTTT
. | TRBJ2-2 | TRBV5-5 | . | CASSGNGVAGELFF | TGTGCCAGCAGCGGAAACGGGGTAGCAGGGGAGCTGTTTTTT
. | TRBJ1-5 | TRBV27 | . | CASRKIAPPYSNQPQHF | TGTGCCAGCAGGAAGATCGCACCACCCTATAGCAATCAGCCCCAGCATTTT
TRBD1 | TRBJ2-7 | TRBV4-3 | . | CASSQDNRGLEQYF | TGCGCCAGCAGCCAAGATAATAGGGGGCTTGAGCAGTACTTC
. | TRBJ2-5 | TRBV5-1 | few | CASSLIGQETQYF | TGCGCCAGCAGCTTGATTGGGCAGGAGACCCAGTACTTC
. | TRBJ1-2 | TRBV28 | . | CASRRARDYTF | TGTGCCAGCAGACGGGCCCGGGACTACACCTTC
TRBD1 | TRBJ1-1 | TRBV28 | once | CASSPIPGGFPFF | TGTGCCAGCAGCCCCATCCCAGGGGGTTTTCCTTTCTTT
TRBD1 | TRBJ2-7 | TRBV3-1/TRBV3-2 | . | CASSRGQGGWNEQYF | TGTGCCAGCAGCCGCGGACAGGGCGGGTGGAACGAGCAGTACTTC
. | TRBJ2-1 | TRBV10-3 | once | CAISSSRLSRYVYEQFF | TGTGCCATCAGTTCCTCAAGGCTTTCTAGGTACGTCTATGAGCAGTTCTTC
. | TRBJ2-3 | TRBV3-1/TRBV3-2 | . | CASSQDMASDTQYF | TGTGCCAGCAGCCAAGATATGGCTTCGGATACGCAGTATTTT
TRBD1 | TRBJ2-1 | TRBV3-1/TRBV3-2 | . | CASTRQGADNEQFF | TGTGCCAGCACCAGACAGGGGGCGGACAATGAGCAGTTCTTC
. | TRBJ2-7 | TRBV5-4 | . | CASSLGGRGNPPYEQYF | TGTGCCAGCAGCTTGGGGGGGAGGGGGAACCCTCCCTACGAGCAGTACTTC
. | TRBJ2-7 | TRBV16 | . | CASSPMGEAPYEQYF | TGTGCCAGCAGCCCCATGGGGGAGGCCCCCTACGAGCAGTACTTC
. | TRBJ1-2 | TRBV25-1 | . | CASSGWSGGYTF | TGTGCCAGCAGTGGCTGGTCCGGTGGCTACACCTTC
TRBD1 | TRBJ2-5 | TRBV5-6 | . | CASSADRGSYQETQYF | TGTGCCAGCAGCGCCGACAGGGGATCGTACCAAGAGACCCAGTACTTC
. | TRBJ2-1 | TRBV13 | . | CASSLGGSGSYNEQFF | TGTGCCAGCAGCTTAGGGGGTTCGGGCTCCTACAATGAGCAGTTCTTC
TRBD2 | TRBJ2-2 | TRBV7-9 | many | CASSSSGGADTGELFF | TGTGCCAGCAGCTCAAGCGGGGGGGCCGACACCGGGGAGCTGTTTTTT
TRBD2 | TRBJ2-3 | TRBV30 | . | CAGTSGVGDTDTQYF | TGTGCCGGGACTAGCGGGGTGGGGGACACAGATACGCAGTATTTT
TRBD1 | TRBJ1-1 | TRBV2 | . | CASRQRQGAVTEAFF | TGTGCCAGCAGGCAAAGACAGGGGGCGGTCACTGAAGCTTTCTTT
TRBD1 | TRBJ2-2 | TRBV9 | . | CASSSGTGGATGELFF | TGTGCCAGCAGCTCAGGGACAGGGGGCGCGACCGGGGAGCTGTTTTTT
TRBD2 | TRBJ2-3 | TRBV7-8 | once | CASSLTGLAGGHFTDTQYF | TGTGCCAGCAGCTTAACGGGACTAGCGGGGGGGCATTTCACAGATACGCAGTATTTT
. | TRBJ2-1 | TRBV19 | . | CASSPRITYNEQFF | TGTGCCAGTAGTCCCCGTATTACCTACAATGAGCAGTTCTTC
. | TRBJ2-7 | TRBV6-5 | . | CASSPPRRDEQYF | TGTGCCAGCAGCCCCCCTAGGAGAGACGAGCAGTACTTC
. | TRBJ2-5 | TRBV15 | . | CATTNRGETQYF | TGTGCCACCACCAACCGGGGGGAGACCCAGTACTTC
. | TRBJ2-7 | TRBV28 | . | CASRPERPGGEQYF | TGTGCCAGCAGGCCGGAGAGGCCCGGAGGGGAGCAGTACTTC
. | TRBJ1-3 | TRBV15 | . | CATSSRGTGFSGNTIYF | TGTGCCACCAGCTCCCGGGGGACGGGTTTCTCTGGAAACACCATATATTTT
TRBD1 | TRBJ2-3 | TRBV5-1 | . | CASSLKSGRDRGLQDTQYF | TGCGCCAGCAGCTTGAAATCCGGCCGGGACAGGGGGCTGCAAGATACGCAGTATTTT
. | TRBJ1-4 | TRBV4-3 | . | CASSQEGGVGEKLFF | TGCGCCAGCAGCCAAGAAGGAGGGGTGGGTGAAAAACTGTTTTTT
TRBD1 | TRBJ2-7 | TRBV2 | . | CASSITGGGYEQYF | TGTGCCAGCAGTATAACAGGGGGCGGCTACGAGCAGTACTTC
. | TRBJ2-4 | TRBV5-6 | . | CASSLADTSNIQYF | TGTGCCAGCAGCTTAGCTGACACCTCAAACATTCAGTACTTC
. | TRBJ1-5 | TRBV6-5 | . | CASRDGVNQPQHF | TGTGCCAGCAGGGACGGGGTCAATCAGCCCCAGCATTTT
TRBD2 | TRBJ2-3 | TRBV5-4 | . | CASSLETSGGADTQYF | TGTGCCAGCAGCCTTGAGACTAGCGGGGGGGCGGATACGCAGTATTTT
TRBD1 | TRBJ1-1 | TRBV19 | . | CASSLGQGTEAFF | TGTGCCAGTAGTCTGGGACAGGGCACTGAAGCTTTCTTT
. | TRBJ1-5 | TRBV12-3/TRBV12-4 | . | CASSSQYQPQHF | TGTGCCAGCAGTTCACAGTATCAGCCCCAGCATTTT
. | TRBJ1-3 | TRBV9 | . | CASSLSTLPSGNTIYF | TGTGCCAGCAGCTTGTCGACTTTGCCCTCTGGAAACACCATATATTTT
TRBD1 | TRBJ2-1 | TRBV5-1 | . | CASSQGQVDNEQFF | TGCGCCAGCAGCCAGGGACAGGTGGATAATGAGCAGTTCTTC
TRBD1 | TRBJ1-5 | TRBV6-2/TRBV6-3 | . | CASSLDRGVRGNQPQHF | TGTGCCAGCAGTCTGGACAGGGGAGTACGCGGCAATCAGCCCCAGCATTTT
. | TRBJ1-3 | TRBV3-1/TRBV3-2 | . | CASSRRAGSGNTIYF | TGTGCCAGCAGCCGACGGGCGGGGTCTGGAAACACCATATATTTT
. | TRBJ1-6 | TRBV18 | few | CASSPLESSYNSPLHF | TGTGCCAGCTCACCACTGGAGAGCTCCTATAATTCACCCCTCCACTTT
. | TRBJ1-4 | TRBV19 | . | CASSMGAFGEKLFF | TGTGCCAGTAGTATGGGGGCATTCGGCGAAAAACTGTTTTTT
TRBD1 | TRBJ2-1 | TRBV7-8 | . | CASSFTGAPYNEQFF | TGTGCCAGCAGCTTCACAGGGGCCCCCTACAATGAGCAGTTCTTC
TRBD2 | TRBJ2-7 | TRBV5-1 | . | CASSLELAGGSYEQYF | TGCGCCAGCAGCTTAGAACTAGCGGGAGGTTCCTACGAGCAGTACTTC
. | TRBJ1-2 | TRBV19 | few | CASSIDVGVSPSDYGYTF | TGTGCCAGTAGTATAGATGTCGGGGTCTCCCCTTCCGACTATGGCTACACCTTC
TRBD1 | TRBJ2-7 | TRBV18 | . | CASSSGTAYEQYF | TGTGCCAGCTCCTCCGGGACAGCCTACGAGCAGTACTTC
. | TRBJ2-3 | TRBV7-2 | . | CASSLGGGADTQYF | TGTGCCAGCAGCTTAGGCGGGGGCGCAGATACGCAGTATTTT
. | TRBJ1-1 | TRBV6-5 | . | CASSYLSGTKNTEAFF | TGTGCCAGCAGTTACTTATCCGGGACAAAGAACACTGAAGCTTTCTTT
. | TRBJ1-5 | TRBV6-1 | . | CASSAANSNQPQHF | TGTGCCAGCAGTGCAGCTAATAGCAATCAGCCCCAGCATTTT
TRBD1 | TRBJ2-6 | TRBV29-1 | . | CSVSGTGFSGANVLTF | TGCAGCGTCTCCGGGACAGGGTTCTCTGGGGCCAACGTCCTGACTTTC
TRBD1 | TRBJ2-2 | TRBV6-6 | . | CASTGGPGATGELFF | TGTGCCAGCACAGGGGGACCCGGGGCCACCGGGGAGCTGTTTTTT
. | TRBJ2-7 | TRBV2 | . | CASRDFDGSYEQYF | TGTGCCAGCAGAGACTTTGACGGTTCCTACGAGCAGTACTTC